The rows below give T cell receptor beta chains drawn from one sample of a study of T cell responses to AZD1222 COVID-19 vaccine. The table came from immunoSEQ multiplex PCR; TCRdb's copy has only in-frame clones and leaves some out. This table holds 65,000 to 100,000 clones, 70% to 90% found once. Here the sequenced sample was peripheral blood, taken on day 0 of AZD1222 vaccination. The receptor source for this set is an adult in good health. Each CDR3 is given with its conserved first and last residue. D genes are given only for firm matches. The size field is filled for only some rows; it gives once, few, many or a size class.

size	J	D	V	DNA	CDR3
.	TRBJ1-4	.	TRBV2	TGTGCCAGTACTCAGGCAGCCGTTCGAACTAATGAAAAACTGTTTTTT	CASTQAAVRTNEKLFF
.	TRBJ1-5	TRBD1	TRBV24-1	TGTGCCACCAGTGACTCGGGACAGGGACCGTATAGCAATCAGCCCCAGCATTTT	CATSDSGQGPYSNQPQHF
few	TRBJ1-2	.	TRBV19	TGTGCCAGTAGTATAAACGGGGGGTCGTCTGGCTACACCTTC	CASSINGGSSGYTF
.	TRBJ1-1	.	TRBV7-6	TGTGCCAGCAGTAGGCTGGAGGACACTGAAGCTTTCTTT	CASSRLEDTEAFF
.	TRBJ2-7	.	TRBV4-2	TGTGCCAGCAGCCAAGAAGGAAGTGGGTACGAGCAGTACTTC	CASSQEGSGYEQYF
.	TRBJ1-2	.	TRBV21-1	TGTGCCAGCAGCATTAGGGACCCCACAGGGCGGGGTGTTCGGGGCTACACCTTC	CASSIRDPTGRGVRGYTF
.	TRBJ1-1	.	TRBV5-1	TGCGCCAGCAGACCGTTTACCCCCGAGGTTGAAGCTTTCTTT	CASRPFTPEVEAFF
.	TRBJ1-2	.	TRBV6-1	TGTGCCAGCAGTGAAATCCCGGTAGGGTCTAGAGTCTATGGCTACACCTTC	CASSEIPVGSRVYGYTF
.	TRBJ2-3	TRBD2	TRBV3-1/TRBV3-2	TGTGCCAGCAGCCGATTATCGGGGGGGCACACAGATACGCAGTATTTT	CASSRLSGGHTDTQYF
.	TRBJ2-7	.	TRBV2	TGTGCCAGCAAGTGGGAGCCTCTCTACGAGCAGTACTTC	CASKWEPLYEQYF
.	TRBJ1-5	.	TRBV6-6	TGTGCCAGCAGCCCCGGGCATCTTGGGCAGCCCCAGCATTTT	CASSPGHLGQPQHF
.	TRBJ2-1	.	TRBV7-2	TGTGCCAGCAGCCGCGTACAGGGCAATGAGCAGTTCTTC	CASSRVQGNEQFF
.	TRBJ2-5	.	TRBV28	TGTGCCACCACGCAGGGGCTGGAGACCCAGTACTTC	CATTQGLETQYF
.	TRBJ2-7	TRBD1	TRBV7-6	TGTGCCAGCAGCCAGGGACAGGGACCGGTCTACGAGCAGTACTTC	CASSQGQGPVYEQYF
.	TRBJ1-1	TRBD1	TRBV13	TGTGCCAGCAGCGCTCAGGGGGTTCGAGCTTTCTTT	CASSAQGVRAFF
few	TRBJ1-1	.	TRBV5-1	TGCGCCAGCGGTAATCCGGGGGACACTGAAGCTTTCTTT	CASGNPGDTEAFF
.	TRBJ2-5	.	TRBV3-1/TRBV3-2	TGTGCCAGCAGCCAAGGGACTAAGGAGACCCAGTACTTC	CASSQGTKETQYF
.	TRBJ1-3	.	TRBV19	TGTGCCAGTACCCTGGACCCATCTGGAAACACCATATATTTT	CASTLDPSGNTIYF
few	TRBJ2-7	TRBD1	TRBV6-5	TGTGCCAGCAGACGGACAGGGTTCCCCTACGAGCAGTACTTC	CASRRTGFPYEQYF
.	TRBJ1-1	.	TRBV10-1	TGCGCCAGCAGTGCCCAGGCGAACACTGAAGCTTTCTTT	CASSAQANTEAFF
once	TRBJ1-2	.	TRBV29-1	TGCAGCGTTGCAGGGCAGGCAGGAAGCGGCTACACCTTC	CSVAGQAGSGYTF
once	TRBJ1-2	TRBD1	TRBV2	TGTGCCAGCAGTGAACGGCAGGGGGCGCGGGGCTACACCTTC	CASSERQGARGYTF
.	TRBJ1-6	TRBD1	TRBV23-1	TGCGCCAGCAGTCAACCCCGGGACAGGGGGCCCCCAAGCAATTCACCCCTCCACTTT	CASSQPRDRGPPSNSPLHF
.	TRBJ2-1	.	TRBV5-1	TGCGCCAGCAGCTTGTTGGGTGGGAGGGGGCCGAGGGGCAATGAGCAGTTCTTC	CASSLLGGRGPRGNEQFF
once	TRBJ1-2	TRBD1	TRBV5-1	TGCGCCAGCAGCTTGGGCGCCAGGGGGCAGAGTGGCTACACCTTC	CASSLGARGQSGYTF
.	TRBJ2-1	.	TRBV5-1	TGCGCCAGCAGCTTGTATTCGTACAATGAGCAGTTCTTC	CASSLYSYNEQFF
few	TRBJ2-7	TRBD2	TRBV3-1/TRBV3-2	TGTGCCAGCGCAACTAGCGGGAGGACCCACGAGCAGTACTTC	CASATSGRTHEQYF
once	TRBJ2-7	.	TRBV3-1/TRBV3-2	TGTGCCAGCAGCCCCCCGGGGAGGAGGTACGAGCAGTACTTC	CASSPPGRRYEQYF
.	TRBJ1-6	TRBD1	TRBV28	TGTGCCAGCAGTCCCGGGACAGTAAATTCACCCCTCCACTTT	CASSPGTVNSPLHF
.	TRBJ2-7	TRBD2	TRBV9	TGTGCCAGCAGCAAAGGGACTAGCGGGAACTACGAGCAGTACTTC	CASSKGTSGNYEQYF
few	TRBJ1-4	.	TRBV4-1	TGCGCCAGCAGCCCCCCGGGACGGCGTAATGAAAAACTGTTTTTT	CASSPPGRRNEKLFF
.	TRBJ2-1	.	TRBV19	TGTGCCAGTAGTATCTCAGGGAAAGGGAGCAATGAGCAGTTCTTC	CASSISGKGSNEQFF
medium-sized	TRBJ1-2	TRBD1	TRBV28	TGTGCCAGCAGTTTACGACAGGGAGCATATGGCTACACCTTC	CASSLRQGAYGYTF
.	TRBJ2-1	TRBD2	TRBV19	TGTGCCAGTAGTCGACCCCCTAGCGGAGTGGACAATGAGCAGTTCTTC	CASSRPPSGVDNEQFF
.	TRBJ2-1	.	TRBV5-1	TGCGCCAGCTCCTCAACAGGGACCGGCGGTGAGCAGTTCTTC	CASSSTGTGGEQFF
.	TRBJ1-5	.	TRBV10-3	TGTGCCATCAGTGAACCGGCACAGGGTAACCAGCCCCAGCATTTT	CAISEPAQGNQPQHF
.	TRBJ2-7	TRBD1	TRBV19	TGTGCCAGTAGTACCGAGAGGACAGGGGGGGCCTACGAGCAGTACTTC	CASSTERTGGAYEQYF
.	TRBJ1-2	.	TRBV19	TGTGCCAGTAGTCCCCCGGGACTCATTAACTATGGCTACACCTTC	CASSPPGLINYGYTF
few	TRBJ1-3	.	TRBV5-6	TGTGCCAGCAGCTTGGGGGGGTCTCAGTCTGGAAACACCATATATTTT	CASSLGGSQSGNTIYF
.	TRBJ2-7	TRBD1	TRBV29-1	TGCAGCGTTCGCAGGGGGCTTAACGAGCAGTACTTC	CSVRRGLNEQYF
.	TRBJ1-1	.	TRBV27	TGTGCCAGCAGTTTATCTCCCAACACTGAAGCTTTCTTT	CASSLSPNTEAFF
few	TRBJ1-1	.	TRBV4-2	TGTGCCAGCAGCCAAGATGGGGAGGTAACTGAAGCTTTCTTT	CASSQDGEVTEAFF
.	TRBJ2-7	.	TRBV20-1	TGCAGTGCTAGAGGTAATAACGAGCAGTACTTC	CSARGNNEQYF
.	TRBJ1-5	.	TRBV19	TGTGCCAGTAGTATATCGGGGGCCCGGGGTCAGCCCCAGCATTTT	CASSISGARGQPQHF
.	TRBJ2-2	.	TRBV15	TGTGCCACCAGCAGGGGAAGGACGAACACCGGGGAGCTGTTTTTT	CATSRGRTNTGELFF
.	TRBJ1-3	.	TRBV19	TGTGCCAGTAGTATAGGTGGAAACACCATATATTTT	CASSIGGNTIYF
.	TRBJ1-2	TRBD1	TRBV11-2	TGTGCCAGCAGCCTCGGGACAGGGGGCGCCTATGGCTACACCTTC	CASSLGTGGAYGYTF
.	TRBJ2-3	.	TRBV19	TGTGCCACTCTTGAGGGGCATTCGCAGTATTTT	CATLEGHSQYF
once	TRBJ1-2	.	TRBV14	TGTGCCAGCAGCCAATTGCCGGGGACAAATCACTATGGCTACACCTTC	CASSQLPGTNHYGYTF
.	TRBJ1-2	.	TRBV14	TGTGCCAGCAGCCACTCGCAAAACTATGGCTACACCTTC	CASSHSQNYGYTF
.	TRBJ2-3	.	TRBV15	TGTGCCACCGGTCCGAGAGATACGCAGTATTTT	CATGPRDTQYF
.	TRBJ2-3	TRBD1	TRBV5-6	TGTGCCAGCAGAACAGGGGGCATCGGCACAGATACGCAGTATTTT	CASRTGGIGTDTQYF
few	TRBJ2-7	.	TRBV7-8	TGTGCCAGCAGCTTAGCGCTCTGGACCGAAACCTACGAGCAGTACTTC	CASSLALWTETYEQYF
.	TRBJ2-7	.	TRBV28	TGTGCCAGCAGGCCACGGGACGTTCCCTACGAGCAGTACTTC	CASRPRDVPYEQYF
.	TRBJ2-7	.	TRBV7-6	TGTGCCAGCAGCTTAGCGGCTGGACAGCTCTACGAGCAGTACTTC	CASSLAAGQLYEQYF
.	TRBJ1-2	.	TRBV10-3	TGTGCCATCAGTGGCGAGGGTAACTATGGCTACACCTTC	CAISGEGNYGYTF
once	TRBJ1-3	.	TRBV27	TGTGCCAGCAGTCCGGGGAGGGCATCTGGAAACACCATATATTTT	CASSPGRASGNTIYF
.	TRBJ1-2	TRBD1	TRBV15	TGTGCCACCAGCAGAGACCGGGACAGGGGAAGGCGCTACACCTTC	CATSRDRDRGRRYTF
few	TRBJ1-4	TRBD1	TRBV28	TGTGCCAGCAGTTTCGGGACAGCAACTAATGAAAAACTGTTTTTT	CASSFGTATNEKLFF